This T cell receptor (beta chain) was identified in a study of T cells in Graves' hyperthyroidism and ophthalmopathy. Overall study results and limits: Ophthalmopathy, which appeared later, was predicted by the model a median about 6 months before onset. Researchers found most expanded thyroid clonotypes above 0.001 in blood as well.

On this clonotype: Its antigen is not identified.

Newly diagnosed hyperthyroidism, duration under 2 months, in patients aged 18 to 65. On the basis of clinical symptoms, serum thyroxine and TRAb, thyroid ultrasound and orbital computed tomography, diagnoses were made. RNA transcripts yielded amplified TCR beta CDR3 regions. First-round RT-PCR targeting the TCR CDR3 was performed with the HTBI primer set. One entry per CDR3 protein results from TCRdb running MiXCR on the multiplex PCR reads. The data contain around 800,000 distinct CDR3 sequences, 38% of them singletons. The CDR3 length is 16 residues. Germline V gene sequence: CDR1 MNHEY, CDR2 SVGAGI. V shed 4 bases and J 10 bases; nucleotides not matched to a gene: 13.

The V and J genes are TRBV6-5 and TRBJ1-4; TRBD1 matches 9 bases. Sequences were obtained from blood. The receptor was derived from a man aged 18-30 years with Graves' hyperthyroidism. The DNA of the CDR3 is TGTGCCAGCAGTTTTGGACTTACAGGGGGCGAGGGAAAACTGTTTTTT. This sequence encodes CASSFGLTGGEGKLFF.